This passage covers 3 T cell receptor beta chains from one sample sequenced in a study of T cell repertoires in cytomegalovirus infection (dated by TCRdb to the late 2010s). Instrument on record: Illumina HiSeq 1500. TCRdb trimmed public reads at Q25 via fastp, called clones via MiXCR and kept in-frame beta chains. When rows share a CDR3 protein, they turn into one entry using the most common DNA and genes. The sample yields approximately 320,000 distinct CDR3 sequences; more than 9% were counted once. The ten largest clones take up around 4% of the sample. The sample taken for sequencing was PBMCs. Every receptor here comes from a human donor in good health (CMV status not recorded). Some clones in this sample may be carry-over from other donors' samples.

This clonotype occurred many times. V and J are TRBV2 and TRBJ1-1, with D unclear. Germline V gives CDR1 SNHLY, CDR2 FYNNEI. This CDR3 region has 14 residues. V lost 5 bases to trimming and J lost 0 bases, with 10 bases between them. CDR3 loop: CASSRHLVNTEAFF. CDR3 DNA sequence: TGTGCCAGCAGTCGACATTTGGTGAACACTGAAGCTTTCTTT. Together with reference TRBV2 and TRBJ1-1, the CDR3 gives the full variable domain: EPEVTQTPSHQVTQMGQEVILRCVPISNHLYFYWYRQILGQKVEFLVSFYNNEISEKSEIFDDQFSVERPDGSNFTLKIRSTKLEDSAMYFCASSRHLVNTEAFFGQGTRLTVV.

This clonotype showed up just a few times. In nucleotides, the CDR3 is TGTGCCAGCAGTACTCAGCCGGGCAGGGACTACGAGCAGTACTTC. Translation gives CASSTQPGRDYEQYF. J is TRBJ2-7 and V is TRBV5-6; possible D gene TRBD1, 5 bases. Germline CDR1 is SGHDT and CDR2 is YYEEEE. V shed 5 bases and J shed 3 bases, with 18 bases lying between them. The CDR3 contains 15 residues.

The sample holds a few counts of this clonotype. This chain links TRBV7-9 with TRBJ2-4; D gene uncertain. CDR1 is SEHNR and CDR2 is FQNEAQ in the germline V gene (reference sequence). V shed 1 base and J shed 5 bases, with 0 bases lying between them. The CDR3 extends over 11 amino acids. In nucleotides, the CDR3 is TGTGCCAGCAGCTTAGAAAACATTCAGTACTTC. This encodes CASSLENIQYF. Combining the CDR3 with reference TRBV7-9 and TRBJ2-4 gives the whole variable domain DTGVSQNPRHKITKRGQNVTFRCDPISEHNRLYWYRQTLGQGPEFLTYFQNEAQLEKSRLLSDRFSAERPKGSFSTLEIQRTEQGDSAMYLCASSLENIQYFGAGTRLSVL.